The next 18 T cell receptor beta chains were all read from a single sample in a study of Ad26.COV2.S vaccination and SARS-CoV-2 variants. Measured with immunoSEQ multiplex PCR; TCRdb has only the in-frame clones, and not every one. This table holds some 330,000 clones, 85% to 90% found once. As to treatment: over 15 received Ad26.COV2.S at low or high dose, single or two shots; about 5 received placebo; per-sample allocation not given. Sampling happened 63 days after the first vaccine or placebo injection. This sample comprised peripheral blood, obtained in a trial of Ad26.COV2.S vaccine versus placebo. The receptors were sampled from a person aged 18-65 years who received the Ad26.COV2.S COVID-19 vaccine or a placebo.

CDR3 nucleotide sequence: TGTGCCAGCAGTAACCTCCGAGGACGCAACAATGAGCAGTTCTTC. Translated, it gives CASSNLRGRNNEQFF. The rearrangement uses TRBV6-2 or TRBV6-3 and TRBJ2-1; unclear D gene. Germline CDR1 reads MNHEY; CDR2 reads SVGEGT. V was trimmed by 5 bases and J by 5 bases, leaving 16 bases between them. CDR3 length: 15 residues.

This clone appeared a few times. V is TRBV7-9 and J is TRBJ1-6; no clear D. V lost 7 bases and J lost 7, with 17 bases in between. This CDR3 spans 15 amino acids. Germline V gene lookup returns CDR1 SEHNR and CDR2 FQNEAQ (reference sequence). This CDR3 reads CASTLVDFWNSPLHF. For the CDR3, the DNA is TGTGCCAGCACATTGGTGGACTTTTGGAATTCACCCCTCCACTTT.

The chain carries TRBV5-8 and TRBJ1-1; TRBD1 is a possible D gene (6 bases). The V and J ends lost 4 bases and 8 bases respectively, with 15 bases between them. From germline, CDR1 is SGHTS and CDR2 YDEGEE. There are 13 residues in the CDR3. In nucleotides, the CDR3 is TGTGCCAGCAGCATCACAGGGAAGAAAGAAGCTTTCTTT. It yields the protein CASSITGKKEAFF.

The chain links TRBV18 to TRBJ1-5; 7 nucleotides line up with TRBD1. J was trimmed by 4 bases and V by 4 bases; bases with no gene match: 7. The CDR3 consists of 15 residues. Germline values: CDR1 KGHSH, CDR2 LQKENI. Written as DNA, the CDR3 is TGTGCCAGCTCACTTAGACAGGGTGGGAATCAGCCCCAGCATTTT. This codes for CASSLRQGGNQPQHF.

This clone has just one count. V and J are TRBV7-2 and TRBJ2-1, with 8 bases matching TRBD2. This CDR3 comprises 15 residues. V lost 7 bases, J lost 5 bases, and 10 bases stayed unmatched. CDR1 SGHTA and CDR2 FQGNSA come from the germline V gene. The chain's CDR3 is CASTRSAGGHNEQFF. CDR3 nucleotide sequence: TGTGCCAGCACCCGGTCGGCGGGAGGCCACAATGAGCAGTTCTTC.

The V and J genes are TRBV6-2 or TRBV6-3 and TRBJ1-2; D is possibly TRBD1 (5 bases). This CDR3 comprises 14 residues. Germline assignment: CDR1 MNHEY and CDR2 SVGEGT. With 0 bases removed from V and 2 bases from J, the gap between germline ends came to 7 bases. CDR3 amino acids: CASSYSDRNYGYTF. In DNA, the CDR3 is TGTGCCAGCAGTTACTCCGACAGAAACTATGGCTACACCTTC.

The V and J genes are TRBV12-3 or TRBV12-4 and TRBJ1-5; D may be TRBD1 (5 bases). The CDR3 runs 13 residues. V was clipped by 9 bases and J by 3 bases, with 12 bases between them. This CDR3 is CASTGNNNQPQHF. The CDR3 bases are TGTGCCAGTACAGGTAATAACAATCAGCCCCAGCATTTT.

J is TRBJ2-1 and V is TRBV4-3; perhaps TRBD1 as D (5 bases). CDR1 is LGHNA, CDR2 YSLEER, per germline. Trimming removed 4 bases from V and 7 bases from J, with 11 bases in between. The length of the CDR3 is 13 residues. The CDR3 DNA reads TGCGCCAGCAGCCTCTGGGCAGGGAATGAGCAGTTCTTC. It codes for CASSLWAGNEQFF.

This rearrangement joins TRBV7-2 to TRBJ2-7; no clear D gene. The CDR3 loop spans 13 amino acids. V dropped 3 bases and J dropped 5 bases, with 11 bases sitting between them. Germline V gene data show CDR1 as SGHTA and CDR2 as FQGNSA. The DNA of the CDR3 is TGTGCCAGCAGCTTTAGGGTGCGCGACGAGCAGTACTTC. Its protein product is CASSFRVRDEQYF.

The chain uses TRBV7-9 and TRBJ1-6; D remains unclear. The CDR3 runs 13 residues. The V gene lost 5 bases and the J gene lost 9 bases, with 11 bases spanning the gap. Germline CDR1 reads SEHNR; CDR2 reads FQNEAQ (reference sequence). The CDR3 sequence is CASSADMFSPLHF. The DNA of the CDR3 is TGTGCCAGCAGCGCAGACATGTTTTCACCCCTCCACTTT.

The chain couples TRBV19 to TRBJ2-2, with D possibly TRBD1 on 5 matching bases. V lost 10 bases and J lost 0, with 15 bases in between. Per the germline V gene, CDR1 is LNHDA and CDR2 is SQIVND (reference sequence). The CDR3 covers 15 residues. The chain's CDR3 is CATSPQTANTGELFF. The CDR3 DNA follows: TGTGCCACATCACCCCAGACAGCGAACACCGGGGAGCTGTTTTTT.

This clone came up many times. The chain employs TRBV21-1 and TRBJ2-2; the DNA was not used to check the table's D call, TRBD2. TRBV21-1 is a pseudogene locus. The CDR3 is 22 residues long. CDR3 amino acids: CASTGLSEVRETSASNTGELFF. Written as DNA, the CDR3 is TGTGCCAGCACCGGACTCAGTGAAGTCCGCGAGACTAGCGCTTCGAACACCGGGGAGCTGTTTTTT.

This chain connects TRBV6-2 or TRBV6-3 to TRBJ2-4; 7 bases map to TRBD2. CDR3 length: 16 residues. CDR1 and CDR2 (germline): MNHEY, SVGEGT. V dropped 6 bases and J dropped 2; count of bases not matched to a gene: 10. In DNA, the CDR3 is TGTGCCAGCAGCTTCAGCGGGGCCCCTCCCAAAAACATTCAGTACTTC. It specifies CASSFSGAPPKNIQYF.

This rearrangement joins TRBV5-4 to TRBJ1-2, with 7 bases fitting TRBD1. Germline loops: CDR1 SGHNT, CDR2 YYREEE (reference sequence). V lost 6 bases, J lost 4 bases, and 12 bases stayed unmatched. This CDR3 is built from 15 residues. The CDR3 bases are TGTGCCAGCATCAACAGGGGTTGGAGGTCCTATGGCTACACCTTC. It is translated as CASINRGWRSYGYTF.

The rearrangement uses TRBV18 and TRBJ2-1; D gene unclear. With 1 base removed from V and 3 bases from J, the gap between germline ends came to 4 bases. The CDR3 is 13 residues long. CDR1 and CDR2 from the germline V gene are KGHSH and LQKENI. CDR3 in DNA: TGTGCCAGCTCACCACTTGACTACAATGAGCAGTTCTTC. This sequence encodes CASSPLDYNEQFF.

This clone was detected once. The CDR3 DNA follows: TGTGCCAGCAGCTTCCTCGGGACAGGGGTTGGAAACACCATATATTTT. This gives the protein CASSFLGTGVGNTIYF. The chain uses TRBV5-4 and TRBJ1-3, with TRBD1 matching over 10 bases. Germline-derived CDR1 and CDR2 are SGHNT and YYREEE (reference sequence). Trimming took 2 bases from V and 3 from J; bases not matched to a gene: 5. The CDR3 length is 16 residues.

This clone was seen more than once but under ten times. The V and J genes are TRBV9 and TRBJ2-1, with TRBD2 matching 8 bases. Germline V gives CDR1 SGDLS, CDR2 YYNGEE. The CDR3 contains 15 residues. Trimming at V came to 0 bases and at J to 2 bases, leaving 1 base not matched to a gene. The CDR3 sequence is CASSVVSGTYNEQFF. CDR3 in DNA: TGTGCCAGCAGCGTAGTTAGCGGGACCTACAATGAGCAGTTCTTC. Variable domain in full (rest from reference TRBV9 and TRBJ2-1): DSGVTQTPKHLITATGQRVTLRCSPRSGDLSVYWYQQSLDQGLQFLIQYYNGEERAKGNILERFSAQQFPDLHSELNLSSLELGDSALYFCASSVVSGTYNEQFFGPGTRLTVL.

The rearrangement joins TRBV10-3 to TRBJ1-1, with TRBD1 as a possible D gene (5 bases). Trimming shortened V by 5 bases and J by 6 bases, and 10 bases separated the two germline ends. From germline, CDR1 is ENHRY and CDR2 SYGVKD. This CDR3 is 12 amino acids long. CDR3 loop: CAISRGQAEAFF. CDR3 DNA: TGTGCCATCAGTAGGGGCCAGGCTGAAGCTTTCTTT.